A single sample gave rise to the 2 T cell receptor beta chains below, sequenced in a study of cytomegalovirus exposure and HLA in healthy donors. The PCR employed 60 Vbeta primers together with 13 Jbeta primers. The protocol was immunoSEQ multiplex PCR, while the TCRdb copy is restricted to in-frame clones and leaves out a portion. This sample has around 110,000 clones; 81% occur once, and the top ten carry around 2.4%. Source material: PBMCs. The receptors come from a man aged 25 to 40 in good health and CMV-seronegative.

The rearrangement joins TRBV30 to TRBJ1-3; TRBD1 matches 9 bases. The length of the CDR3 is 17 residues. V lost 2 bases, J lost 4 bases, and 12 bases stayed unmatched. CDR1 and CDR2 from the germline V gene are GTSNPN and SVGIG (reference sequence). The CDR3: CAWSPLDRGWAGNTIYF. The CDR3 bases are TGTGCCTGGAGTCCCTTGGACAGGGGCTGGGCAGGAAACACCATATATTTT.

The chain employs TRBV30 and TRBJ1-1; tentative D call: TRBD1 (5 bases). Germline CDR1 and CDR2: GTSNPN and SVGIG (reference sequence). CDR3 length: 12 residues. Trimming removed 6 bases from V and 10 bases from J, with 18 bases in between. As DNA, the CDR3 is TGTGCCTGCGGAGAGGCCGGGGGAGGAGCTTTCTTT. It translates to CACGEAGGGAFF. Combining the CDR3 with reference TRBV30 and TRBJ1-1 gives the whole variable domain SQTIHQWPATLVQPVGSPLSLECTVEGTSNPNLYWYRQAAGRGLQLLFYSVGIGQISSEVPQNLSASRPQDRQFILSSKKLLLSDSGFYLCACGEAGGGAFFGQGTRLTVV.